The 23 T cell receptor delta chains given below trace back to one sample, sequenced in a study of γδ T cells in repeated Plasmodium falciparum infection. Bulk repertoires came from Vgamma9/Vdelta2+ or Vdelta2-negative gammadelta T cells flow-sorted from PBMC. TCRdb re-called clones from the multiplex PCR reads using CATT. In the table there are 70,000 to 95,000 delta-chain clones, 1.4% of which are singletons. The specimen was gamma-delta T cells from blood. The receptors were sampled from a pool of human donors (malaria-infected and uninfected, not separated).

Points on this clone: This is likely an artifact of a read error, given a far larger clone one base away. Other DNA sequences in the same sample also yield this CDR3. This rearrangement joins TRDV2 to TRDJ1; 9 bases agree with TRDD3. TCRdb records no J gene; here it was assigned by comparing the DNA to germline. V dropped 0 bases and J dropped 2; count of bases not matched to a gene: 21. Germline-derived CDR1 and CDR2 are GEAIGNYY and EKD. This CDR3 spans 21 amino acids. CDR3 sequence: CACDTLLGDNRPKWGTDKLIF. DNA of the CDR3: TGTGCCTGTGACACCCTACTGGGGGACAACCGGCCCAAGTGGGGGACCGATAAACTCATCTTT.

This clone occurred a few times. TCRdb has a much larger clone's protein, which differs at residue 7 from the translation of this DNA, likely because of a read error; what is shown is the protein translated from the DNA. The CDR3 loop is CALGAHAPNTDKLIF. The CDR3 DNA reads as TGTGCTCTTGGGGCGCATGCCCCCAACACCGATAAACTCATCTTT. The V and J genes are TRDV1 and TRDJ1; D is uncertain. V was clipped by 4 bases and J by 0 bases, with 12 bases between them. CDR1 and CDR2 from the germline V gene are TSWWSYY and QGS. This CDR3 has 15 residues.

Details on this clone: The protein recorded in TCRdb matches a much larger clone and deviates from this DNA's translation at residue 11, suggesting a read error; the protein here is obtained by translating the DNA. The gene calls are TRDV1 and TRDJ1, with 12 bases that match TRDD3. Because TCRdb records no J gene, it was assigned here through a match of the DNA to germline. This CDR3 is built from 28 residues. Germline assignment: CDR1 TSWWSYY and CDR2 QGS. CDR3 sequence reads: CALGERGEFASPPSRTVWGIRGTDRLIF. The CDR3 DNA follows: TGTGCTCTTGGGGAACGGGGCGAGTTTGCCTCCCCCCCTTCTCGTACTGTCTGGGGGATACGGGGCACCGATAGACTCATCTTT.

This clone was detected only a few times. The protein given by TCRdb reflects a much larger clone and differs at residue 5 from this DNA's translation, likely from a read error; the protein shown is the DNA's translation. The chain carries TRDV3 and TRDJ1; 8 bases agree with TRDD3. TCRdb gives no J gene; it was assigned here by matching the DNA to germline. Germline CDR1 TVYSNPD, CDR2 GDNSRS (reference sequence). J was trimmed by 4 bases and V by 4 bases; bases with no gene match: 11. CDR3 length: 14 amino acids. CDR3 residues: CASFGGINIDKLIF. The CDR3 region has the DNA TGTGCCTCTTTTGGGGGGATAAACATCGATAAACTCATCTTT.

This clone was seen repeatedly, ten times or more. The V gene is TRDV1, the J gene TRDJ1; 10 positions agree with TRDD3. This CDR3 spans 19 amino acids. The germline V gene encodes CDR1 TSWWSYY and CDR2 QGS. Trimming at V came to 5 bases and at J to 1 base, leaving 16 bases not matched to a gene. The CDR3 DNA is TGTGCTCTTGGGCCTCCGGGGAGCCTCACTGGGGGATCCACCGATAAACTCATCTTT. Protein sequence: CALGPPGSLTGGSTDKLIF.

The CDR3 reads CALGERPPTQLVQGDKLIF. In DNA, the CDR3 is TGTGCTCTTGGGGAACGACCCCCTACACAACTCGTACAGGGCGATAAACTCATCTTT. This chain connects TRDV1 to TRDJ1; D may be TRDD2 (5 bases). The J gene, absent from TCRdb, was called here by matching the DNA to germline. V shed 1 base and J shed 4 bases, with 25 bases lying between them. The CDR3 runs 19 residues. The V gene's germline CDR1 is TSWWSYY and CDR2 QGS.

This clone was seen a few times. TCRdb has a much larger clone's protein, which differs at residue 7 from the translation of this DNA, likely because of a read error; what is shown is the protein translated from the DNA. The chain uses TRDV1 and TRDJ1; TRDD3 matches at 9 bases. The J gene was missing in TCRdb and was found by matching the end of the DNA to germline. The V and J ends lost 2 bases and 7 bases, in that order; junction bases with no gene match: 29. Germline V gene data show CDR1 as TSWWSYY and CDR2 as QGS. This CDR3 is built from 22 residues. The CDR3 sequence is CALGEECRRRELGELFGPKLIF. The DNA of the CDR3 is TGTGCTCTTGGGGAAGAGTGTCGGCGGCGGGAACTGGGGGAGCTCTTTGGTCCTAAACTCATCTTT.

This clone was found many times. Since a far larger clone is one base different, this is likely a read error. Other nucleotide sequences in the sample specify the same CDR3. Here the CDR3 reads CALATLLRGIRSDKLIF. DNA for the CDR3: TGTGCCCTTGCGACTCTCCTACGGGGGATACGATCCGATAAACTCATCTTT. This rearrangement joins TRDV1 to TRDJ1; 10 bases are shared with TRDD3. The germline V gene encodes CDR1 TSWWSYY and CDR2 QGS. The CDR3 is made up of 17 amino acids.

A remark on this clone: The mismatch at residue 5 between this DNA's translation and the TCRdb protein of a much larger clone likely reflects a read error; the protein shown is translated from the DNA. The chain links TRDV2 to TRDJ1, with TRDD3 as a possible D gene (6 bases). Because TCRdb records no J gene, it was assigned here through a match of the DNA to germline. Germline CDR1 and CDR2: GEAIGNYY and EKD. The CDR3 sequence is 17 residues long. V lost 2 bases and J 0 bases, leaving 18 bases between the germline ends. CDR3 nucleotide sequence: TGTGCCTGTGACAACGTGGGGGTTACTCTGTACACCGATAAACTCATCTTT. It encodes CACDNVGVTLYTDKLIF.

This clone was counted between two and nine times. This is likely an artifact of a read error, given a far larger clone one base away. Distinct nucleotide sequences in the sample also encode this CDR3. J is TRDJ1 and V is TRDV1, with TRDD3 matching 11 bases. TCRdb carries no J gene annotation; the J gene was assigned here by matching the DNA with germline. Unmatched junction bases numbered 12, after V lost 2 bases and J lost 10 bases. CDR1 is TSWWSYY and CDR2 is QGS in the germline V gene. The length of the CDR3 is 16 residues. The CDR3 region is CALGELALLGDTGLIF. CDR3 nucleotide sequence: TGTGCTCTTGGGGAATTGGCCCTGCTGGGGGATACAGGACTCATCTTT.

This clone was observed a few times. The protein recorded in TCRdb matches a much larger clone and deviates from this DNA's translation at residue 14, suggesting a read error; the protein here is obtained by translating the DNA. The V and J genes are TRDV1 and TRDJ1; D perhaps matches TRDD3 (5 bases). TCRdb leaves out the J gene; it was filled in here by matching the DNA to germline. V was shortened by 5 bases and J by 7 bases, with 41 bases between the two germline ends. This CDR3 has 22 amino acids. Germline assignment: CDR1 TSWWSYY and CDR2 QGS. CDR3 amino acids: CALGRSPPRTFSTRISQGKLIF. CDR3 in DNA: TGTGCTCTTGGGAGATCCCCACCTAGGACTTTCTCTACTAGGATATCCCAGGGTAAACTCATCTTT.

This clone has just a few counts. V gene TRDV1 combines with J gene TRDJ1; D is uncertain. TCRdb carries no J gene annotation; the J gene was assigned here by matching the DNA with germline. CDR1 TSWWSYY and CDR2 QGS come from the germline V gene. Deletions cut 2 bases from V and 9 bases from J, with 16 bases between. CDR3 length: 14 residues. CDR3 nucleotides: TGTGCTCTTGGGGAAGGCGGCATGGTCGGGGAACTCATCTTT. Encoded protein: CALGEGGMVGELIF.

With regard to this clone: The protein held in TCRdb is that of a much larger clone and does not match this DNA's translation at residue 9, likely because of a read error; the protein shown is translated from the DNA. CDR3 DNA sequence: TGTGCCTGTGACACGGTGGGGGATGCGCCCCCTGACACCGATAAACTCATCTTT. Translation: CACDTVGDAPPDTDKLIF. J is TRDJ1 and V is TRDV2, with TRDD3 matching 8 bases. The J gene comes from matching the DNA to germline here; TCRdb lacks it. Germline trimming cut 1 base from V and 0 bases from J; bases unmatched to any gene: 12. CDR1 and CDR2 (germline): GEAIGNYY, EKD. The CDR3 contains 18 residues.

This clone appeared many times. The TCRdb record carries a much larger clone's protein, which differs from this DNA's translation at residue 11; a read error is the likely cause, and the protein listed here is the DNA translation. V gene TRDV2 combines with J gene TRDJ1; D is possibly TRDD3 (6 bases). Germline V lookup: CDR1 GEAIGNYY, CDR2 EKD. CDR3 length: 15 amino acids. Deletions cut 3 bases from V and 7 bases from J, with 20 bases between. The CDR3 nucleotides are TGTGCCTGTGACCCCCTGGGGAGCGGACGCGGTAAACTCATCTTT. This gives the protein CACDPLGSGRGKLIF.

Remarks on this clone: TCRdb lists the protein of a much larger clone for this DNA, which differs at residue 15, so this is likely a read error; the protein given here is translated from the DNA itself. The gene calls are TRDV1 and TRDJ1; D is possibly TRDD3 (6 bases). The J gene is not listed in TCRdb, so it was assigned here from a DNA match to germline. This CDR3 has 21 amino acids. Germline V gene data show CDR1 as TSWWSYY and CDR2 as QGS. Trimming removed 5 bases from V and 2 bases from J, with 33 bases in between. The CDR3 loop is CALGPPWGRWGGAGVTDKLIF. The CDR3 coding sequence is TGTGCTCTTGGGCCACCCTGGGGACGATGGGGGGGCGCGGGGGTAACCGATAAACTCATCTTT.

This clone has ten or more counts. The DNA for the CDR3 is TGTGCTCTTGGGGAACTAACTCCCGATAAACTCATCTTT. Its translation is CALGELTPDKLIF. The rearrangement joins TRDV1 to TRDJ1; D call uncertain. Because TCRdb records no J gene, it was assigned here through a match of the DNA to germline. The germline V and J ends were trimmed by 0 bases and 3 bases, with 5 bases remaining between them. The germline gives CDR1 TSWWSYY, CDR2 QGS. This CDR3 has 13 amino acids.

A word on this clone: A far larger clone is just one base off, so this is likely a read error. The sample has other DNA sequences that encode this CDR3 too. V is TRDV1 and J is TRDJ2; no definite D call. CDR3 length: 15 residues. Germline V CDR1 and CDR2: TSWWSYY, QGS. The CDR3 bases are TGTGCTCTTGGGGAACTTTTATCTTTGACAGCACAGCTCTTCTTT. The encoded protein is CALGELLSLTAQLFF.

A note on this clone: The protein recorded in TCRdb matches a much larger clone and deviates from this DNA's translation at residue 12, suggesting a read error; the protein here is obtained by translating the DNA. The chain links TRDV2 to TRDJ3; 13 bases are shared with TRDD3. No J gene was available from TCRdb, and it was assigned here by a germline match of the DNA. J lost 1 base, V lost 3 bases, and 11 bases had no gene match. Germline lookup yields CDR1 GEAIGNYY and CDR2 EKD. The CDR3 has 21 amino acids. Here the CDR3 DNA reads TGTGCCTGTGACGAGGTACTGGGGGATACGCCCCATTCCTGGGACACCCGACAGATGTTTTTC. This gives the protein CACDEVLGDTPHSWDTRQMFF.

This clone was counted a few times. TCRdb's protein for this DNA is that of a much larger clone and differs from the translation at residue 10, likely a read error; the protein shown is the DNA translation. The CDR3 loop reads CACDTPTGGSKLIF. The CDR3 DNA reads as TGTGCCTGTGACACCCCGACTGGGGGATCTAAACTCATCTTT. The J gene is TRDJ1, the V gene TRDV2; 10 nucleotides align to TRDD3. The ends lost 0 bases at V and 7 bases at J; junction bases unmatched: 4. The CDR3 has 14 amino acids. Germline V CDR1 and CDR2: GEAIGNYY, EKD.

This clone was picked up a small number of times. The protein TCRdb lists belongs to a much larger clone and differs from this DNA's translation at residue 12, which points to a read error; the protein shown is made from the DNA. The chain carries TRDV1 and TRDJ1; 9 nucleotides match TRDD3. The J gene, left out of TCRdb, was set here by checking the DNA against germline. Germline CDR1 TSWWSYY, CDR2 QGS. Trimming removed 0 bases from V and 2 bases from J; junction bases left unmatched: 13. CDR3 size: 19 residues. The CDR3: CALGELGEYWGTRTDKLIF. The DNA for the CDR3 is TGTGCTCTTGGGGAACTTGGGGAGTACTGGGGGACACGGACCGATAAACTCATCTTT.

This clone is judged medium-sized. In the same sample, other DNA sequences code for this CDR3. This chain links TRDV1 with TRDJ4, with D possibly matching TRDD2 (9 bases). There are 20 residues in the CDR3. Germline V CDR1 and CDR2: TSWWSYY, QGS. Trimming pared 9 bases from V and 0 bases from J, leaving 35 bases between. The CDR3 coding sequence is TGTGCTCTACTTGGTCCCCTCCTTCCTACTAGGGGGATATCTGCCAGACCCCTGATCTTT. Translating it yields CALLGPLLPTRGISARPLIF.

The sample holds a few counts of this clone. The amino acid sequence in TCRdb belongs to a much larger clone and departs from this DNA's translation at residue 7, likely a sequencing read error; the sequence shown is translated from the DNA. The chain has TRAV36/DV7 and TRDJ1; 8 nucleotides match TRDD3. TCRdb offers no J gene call, so here the DNA was matched to germline to obtain one. CDR3 size: 25 residues. Unmatched junction bases numbered 39, after V lost 5 bases and J lost 0 bases. Per germline, CDR1 VTNFRS and CDR2 LTSSGIE (reference sequence). In DNA, the CDR3 is TGTGCTGTTTTCTTAGCCTCCCTACCCCGGGGGATATGGTCATTGAGTACGGGGTACACCGATAAACTCATCTTT. Protein sequence: CAVFLASLPRGIWSLSTGYTDKLIF.

This clone came up a few times. A far larger clone lies a single base away; this is likely a read error. This same CDR3 is encoded by further DNA sequences in the sample. CDR3 sequence: CALGEKSALPNYWGQRSTDKLIF. In DNA, the CDR3 is TGTGCTCTTGGGGAAAAATCGGCCCTCCCGAACTACTGGGGGCAAAGGTCCACCGATAAACTCATCTTT. This chain joins TRDV1 and TRDJ1; 8 bases align to TRDD3. Since TCRdb gives no J gene, matching the DNA to germline was used here to assign it. Germline lookup yields CDR1 TSWWSYY and CDR2 QGS. The J segment lost 1 base and the V segment lost 2 bases, leaving 27 bases of the junction unmatched. The CDR3 sequence is 23 residues long.